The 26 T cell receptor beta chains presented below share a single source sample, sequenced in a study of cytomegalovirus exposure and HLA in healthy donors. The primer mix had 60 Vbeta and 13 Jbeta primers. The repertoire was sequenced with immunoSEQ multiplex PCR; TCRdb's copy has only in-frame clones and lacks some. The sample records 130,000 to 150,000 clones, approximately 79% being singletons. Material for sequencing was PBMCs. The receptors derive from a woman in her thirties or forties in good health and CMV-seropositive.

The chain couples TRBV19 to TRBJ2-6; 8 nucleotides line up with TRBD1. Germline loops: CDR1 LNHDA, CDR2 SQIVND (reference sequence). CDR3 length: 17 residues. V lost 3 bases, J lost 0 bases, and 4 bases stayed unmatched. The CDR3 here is CASSIRDRTSGANVLTF. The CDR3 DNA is TGTGCCAGTAGTATCAGGGACAGGACCTCTGGGGCCAACGTCCTGACTTTC.

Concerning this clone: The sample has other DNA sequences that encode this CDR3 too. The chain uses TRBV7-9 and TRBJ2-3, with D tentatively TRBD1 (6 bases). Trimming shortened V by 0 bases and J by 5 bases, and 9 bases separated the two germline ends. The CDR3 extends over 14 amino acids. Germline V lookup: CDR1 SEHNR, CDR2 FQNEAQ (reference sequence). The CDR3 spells CASSLAGAGDTQYF. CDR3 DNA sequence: TGTGCCAGCAGCTTAGCGGGGGCCGGAGATACGCAGTATTTT.

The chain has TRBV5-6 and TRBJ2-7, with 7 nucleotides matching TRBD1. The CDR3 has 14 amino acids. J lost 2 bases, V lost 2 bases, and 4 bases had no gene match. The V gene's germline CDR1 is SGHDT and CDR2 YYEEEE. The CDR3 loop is CASSLGDSTYEQYF. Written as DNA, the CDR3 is TGTGCCAGCAGCTTAGGGGACAGTACCTACGAGCAGTACTTC.

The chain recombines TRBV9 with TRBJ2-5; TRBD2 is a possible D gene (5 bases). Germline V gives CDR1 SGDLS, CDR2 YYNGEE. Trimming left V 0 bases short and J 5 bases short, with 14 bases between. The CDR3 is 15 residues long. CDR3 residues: CASSVEPARGETQYF. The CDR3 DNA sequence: TGTGCCAGCAGCGTAGAACCAGCCAGAGGGGAGACCCAGTACTTC.

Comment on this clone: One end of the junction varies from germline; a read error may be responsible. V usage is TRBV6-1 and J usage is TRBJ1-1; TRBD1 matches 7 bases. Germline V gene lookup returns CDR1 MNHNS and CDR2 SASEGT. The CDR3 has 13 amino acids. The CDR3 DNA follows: TGTGCTGGGGGAGACAGGGCGAACACTGAAGCTTGCTTT. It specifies CAGGDRANTEACF.

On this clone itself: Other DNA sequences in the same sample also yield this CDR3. CDR3 nucleotides: TGTGCCAGCAGTCCCCCGGTCTACAATGAGCAGTTCTTC. Translated: CASSPPVYNEQFF. The gene calls are TRBV27 and TRBJ2-1; D gene uncertain. The CDR3 spans 13 residues. Germline V gives CDR1 MNHEY, CDR2 SMNVEV (reference sequence). The V end was cut by 5 bases, the J end by 3 bases, with 8 bases between.

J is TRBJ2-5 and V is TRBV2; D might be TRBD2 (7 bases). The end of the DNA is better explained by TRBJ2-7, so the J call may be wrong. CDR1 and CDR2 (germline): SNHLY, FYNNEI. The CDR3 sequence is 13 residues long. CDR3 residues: CASMGGGMYEQYF. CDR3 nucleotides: TGTGCCAGCATGGGCGGGGGCATGTACGAGCAGTACTTC.

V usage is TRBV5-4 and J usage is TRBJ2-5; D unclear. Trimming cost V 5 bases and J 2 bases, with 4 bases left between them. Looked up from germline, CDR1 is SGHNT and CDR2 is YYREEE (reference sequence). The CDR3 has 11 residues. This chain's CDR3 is CASSMQETQYF. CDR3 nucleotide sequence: TGTGCCAGCAGTATGCAAGAGACCCAGTACTTC.

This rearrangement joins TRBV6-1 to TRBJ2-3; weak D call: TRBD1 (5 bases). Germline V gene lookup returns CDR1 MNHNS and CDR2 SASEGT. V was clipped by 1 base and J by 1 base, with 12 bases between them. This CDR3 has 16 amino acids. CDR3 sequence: CASSEGIRGGTDTQYF. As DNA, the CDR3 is TGTGCCAGCAGTGAAGGAATAAGGGGTGGCACAGATACGCAGTATTTT.

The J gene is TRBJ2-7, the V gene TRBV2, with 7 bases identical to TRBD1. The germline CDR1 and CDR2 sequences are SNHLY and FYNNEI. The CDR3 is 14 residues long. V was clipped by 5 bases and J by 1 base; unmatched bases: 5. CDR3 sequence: CASSTGTVSYEQYF. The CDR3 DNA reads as TGTGCCAGCAGTACCGGGACAGTATCCTACGAGCAGTACTTC.

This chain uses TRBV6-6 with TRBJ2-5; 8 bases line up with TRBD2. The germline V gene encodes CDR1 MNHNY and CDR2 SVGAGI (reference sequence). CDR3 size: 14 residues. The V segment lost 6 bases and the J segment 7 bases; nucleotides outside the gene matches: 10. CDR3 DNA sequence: TGTGCCAGCAGCCAATCGGGAGGGCAGGGGACCCAGTACTTC. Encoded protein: CASSQSGGQGTQYF.

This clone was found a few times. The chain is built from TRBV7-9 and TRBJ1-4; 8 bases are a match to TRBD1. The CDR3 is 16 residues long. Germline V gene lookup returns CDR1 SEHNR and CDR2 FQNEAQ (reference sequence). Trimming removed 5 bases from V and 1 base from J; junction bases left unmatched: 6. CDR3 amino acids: CASSPRRGLTNEKLFF. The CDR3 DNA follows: TGTGCCAGCAGCCCCCGCAGGGGGCTAACTAATGAAAAACTGTTTTTT.

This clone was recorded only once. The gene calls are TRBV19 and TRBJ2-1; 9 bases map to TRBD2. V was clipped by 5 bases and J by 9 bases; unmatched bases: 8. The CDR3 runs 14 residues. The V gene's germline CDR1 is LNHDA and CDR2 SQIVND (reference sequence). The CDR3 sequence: CASSDRGGESEQFF. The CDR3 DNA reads TGTGCCAGTAGTGATCGCGGGGGGGAGTCTGAGCAGTTCTTC.

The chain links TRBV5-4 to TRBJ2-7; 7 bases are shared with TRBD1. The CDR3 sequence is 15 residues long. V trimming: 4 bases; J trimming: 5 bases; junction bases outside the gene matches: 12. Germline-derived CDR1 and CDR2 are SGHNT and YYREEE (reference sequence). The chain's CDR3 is CASSLTHRGLNEQYF. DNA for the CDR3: TGTGCCAGCAGCCTAACTCACAGGGGCCTTAACGAGCAGTACTTC.

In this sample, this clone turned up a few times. The CDR3 here is CASSPTYGGMVFF. For the CDR3, the DNA is TGTGCCAGCAGCCCTACATATGGAGGGATGGTGTTCTTC. The rearrangement links TRBV14 to TRBJ2-1, with D maybe TRBD2 (6 bases). Between the trimmed V and J ends, which lost 4 bases and 15 bases, there was a span of 19 bases. The CDR3 sequence is 13 residues long. Germline CDR1 SGHDN, CDR2 FVKESK.

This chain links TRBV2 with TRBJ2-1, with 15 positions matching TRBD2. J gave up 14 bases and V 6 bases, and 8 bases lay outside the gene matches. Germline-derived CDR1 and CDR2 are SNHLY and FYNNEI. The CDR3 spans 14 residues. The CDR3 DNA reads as TGTGCCAGCAGGGCCGGACTAGCGGGGGGGCCTAAGTTCTTC. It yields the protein CASRAGLAGGPKFF.

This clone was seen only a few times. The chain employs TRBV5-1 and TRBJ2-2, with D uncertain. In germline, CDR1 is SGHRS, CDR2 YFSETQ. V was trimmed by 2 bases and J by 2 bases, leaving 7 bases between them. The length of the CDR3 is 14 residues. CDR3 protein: CASSFPGNTGELFF. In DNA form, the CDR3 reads TGCGCCAGCAGCTTCCCAGGAAACACCGGGGAGCTGTTTTTT.

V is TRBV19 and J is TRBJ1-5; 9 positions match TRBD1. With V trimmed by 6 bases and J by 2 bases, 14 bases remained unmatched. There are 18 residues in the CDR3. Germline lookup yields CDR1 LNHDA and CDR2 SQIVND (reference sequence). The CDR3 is CASRKGQGGLMGNQPQHF. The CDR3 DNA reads TGTGCCAGTAGGAAGGGACAGGGAGGGCTTATGGGCAATCAGCCCCAGCATTTT.

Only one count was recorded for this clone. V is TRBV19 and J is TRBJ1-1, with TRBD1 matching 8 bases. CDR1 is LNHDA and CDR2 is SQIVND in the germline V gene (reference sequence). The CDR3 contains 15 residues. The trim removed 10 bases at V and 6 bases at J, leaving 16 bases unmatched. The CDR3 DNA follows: TGTGCCACGCTCGTCGGACAGGGCGATTTAGCTGAAGCTTTCTTT. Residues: CATLVGQGDLAEAFF.

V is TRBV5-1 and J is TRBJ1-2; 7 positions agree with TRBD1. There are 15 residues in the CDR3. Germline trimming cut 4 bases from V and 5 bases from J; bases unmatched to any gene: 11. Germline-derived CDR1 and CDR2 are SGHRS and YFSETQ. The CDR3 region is CASSPEGAPGYGYTF. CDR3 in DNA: TGCGCCAGCAGCCCGGAGGGGGCCCCGGGGTATGGCTACACCTTC.

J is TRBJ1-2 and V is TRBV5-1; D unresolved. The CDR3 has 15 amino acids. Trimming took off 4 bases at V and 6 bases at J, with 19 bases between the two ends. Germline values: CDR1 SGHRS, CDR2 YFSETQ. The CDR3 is CASSPIAASTNGYTF. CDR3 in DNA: TGCGCCAGCAGCCCGATCGCGGCCTCCACGAATGGCTACACCTTC. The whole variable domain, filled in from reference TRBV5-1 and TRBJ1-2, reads KAGVTQTPRYLIKTRGQQVTLSCSPISGHRSVSWYQQTPGQGLQFLFEYFSETQRNKGNFPGRFSGRQFSNSRSEMNVSTLELGDSALYLCASSPIAASTNGYTFGSGTRLTVV.

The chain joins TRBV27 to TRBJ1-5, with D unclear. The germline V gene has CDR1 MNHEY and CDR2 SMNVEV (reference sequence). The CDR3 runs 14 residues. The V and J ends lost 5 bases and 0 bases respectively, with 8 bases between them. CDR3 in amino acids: CASSLEGSNQPQHF. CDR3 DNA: TGTGCCAGCAGTCTTGAGGGTAGCAATCAGCCCCAGCATTTT.

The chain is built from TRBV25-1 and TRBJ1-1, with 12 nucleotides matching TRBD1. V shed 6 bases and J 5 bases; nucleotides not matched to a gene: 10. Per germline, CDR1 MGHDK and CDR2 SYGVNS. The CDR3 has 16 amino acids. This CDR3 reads CASRPPGQGAGTEAFF. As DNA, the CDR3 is TGTGCCAGCAGACCACCGGGACAGGGGGCGGGTACTGAAGCTTTCTTT.

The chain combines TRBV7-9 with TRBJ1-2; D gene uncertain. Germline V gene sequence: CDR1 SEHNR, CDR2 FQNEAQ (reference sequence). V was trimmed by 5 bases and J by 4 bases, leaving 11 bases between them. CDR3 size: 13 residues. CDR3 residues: CASSPREIYGYTF. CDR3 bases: TGTGCCAGCAGCCCAAGGGAGATCTATGGCTACACCTTC.

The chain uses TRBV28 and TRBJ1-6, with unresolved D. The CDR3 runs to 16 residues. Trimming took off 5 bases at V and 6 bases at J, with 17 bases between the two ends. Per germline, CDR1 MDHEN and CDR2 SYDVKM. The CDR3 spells CASSPMRGLLNSPLHF. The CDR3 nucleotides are TGTGCCAGCAGTCCCATGCGAGGCCTCCTTAATTCACCCCTCCACTTT.

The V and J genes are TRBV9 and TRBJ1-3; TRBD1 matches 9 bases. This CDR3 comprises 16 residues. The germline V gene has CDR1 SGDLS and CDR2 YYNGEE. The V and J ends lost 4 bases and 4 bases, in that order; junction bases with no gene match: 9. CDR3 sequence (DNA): TGTGCCAGCAGCCGGGACAGGGCGGTATCGGGAAACACCATATATTTT. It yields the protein CASSRDRAVSGNTIYF.